These 21 T cell receptor beta chains were sequenced from one sample in a study of cytomegalovirus exposure and HLA in healthy donors. This table comes from immunoSEQ multiplex PCR, and its TCRdb copy is limited to in-frame clones, with some not included. The table records about 79,000 clones, over 85% of them present only once. The specimen was PBMCs. All receptors come from a woman in her twenties or thirties in good health and CMV-seronegative.

The rearrangement uses TRBV5-4 and TRBJ2-3; 7 nucleotides match TRBD2. CDR3 length: 16 residues. J lost 4 bases, V lost 3 bases, and 11 bases had no gene match. Germline CDR1 SGHNT, CDR2 YYREEE (reference sequence). CDR3: CASSWGGGSFSDTQYF. The CDR3 DNA follows: TGTGCCAGCAGCTGGGGGGGTGGCTCTTTTTCAGATACGCAGTATTTT.

The genes are TRBV7-2 and TRBJ1-2; 7 nucleotides match TRBD1. This CDR3 has 12 amino acids. J lost 8 bases, V lost 2 bases, and 2 bases had no gene match. Germline V CDR1 and CDR2: SGHTA, FQGNSA. This CDR3 is CASSLTGVGYTF. The CDR3 coding sequence is TGTGCCAGCAGCTTAACAGGGGTCGGCTACACCTTC.

The chain joins TRBV28 to TRBJ2-5; 10 positions match TRBD2. The trim removed 3 bases at V and 4 bases at J, leaving 2 bases unmatched. Germline-derived CDR1 and CDR2 are MDHEN and SYDVKM. This CDR3 is built from 14 residues. CDR3 sequence reads: CASSLPSGGETQYF. DNA of the CDR3: TGTGCCAGCAGTTTGCCTAGCGGGGGAGAGACCCAGTACTTC.

The V gene is TRBV7-8, the J gene TRBJ2-7, with 8 nucleotides matching TRBD1. CDR3 length: 15 residues. V lost 3 bases and J lost 0; bases outside the gene matches: 4. Germline CDR1 and CDR2: SGHVS and FQNEAQ. The CDR3 is CASSFGQGSSYEQYF. The CDR3 DNA sequence: TGTGCCAGCAGCTTTGGACAGGGAAGCTCCTACGAGCAGTACTTC.

This chain uses TRBV28 with TRBJ1-5, with D possibly matching TRBD1 (5 bases). CDR1 and CDR2 (germline): MDHEN, SYDVKM. The CDR3 covers 17 residues. Trimming stripped 5 bases from V and 0 bases from J, with 17 bases between. CDR3 protein: CASSPPRGLLSNQPQHF. In DNA, the CDR3 is TGTGCCAGCAGTCCACCCCGGGGACTCCTTAGCAATCAGCCCCAGCATTTT.

The V gene is TRBV27, the J gene TRBJ2-2; 11 bases agree with TRBD2. This CDR3 has 15 residues. V was pared by 7 bases and J by 2 bases, with 3 bases of the junction left unmatched. The germline V gene has CDR1 MNHEY and CDR2 SMNVEV (reference sequence). CDR3 sequence reads: CASKGLADNTGELFF. In DNA form, the CDR3 reads TGTGCCAGCAAGGGACTAGCGGATAACACCGGGGAGCTGTTTTTT.

The chain uses TRBV28 and TRBJ1-2; 9 bases agree with TRBD1. The CDR3 contains 15 residues. Looked up from germline, CDR1 is MDHEN and CDR2 is SYDVKM. V lost 6 bases to trimming and J lost 2 bases; unmatched junction nucleotides: 7. The CDR3 nucleotides are TGTGCCAGCAGACCTACTGGACAGGGGAACTATGGCTACACCTTC. Translating it yields CASRPTGQGNYGYTF.

The gene calls are TRBV5-1 and TRBJ2-7, with D perhaps TRBD2 (6 bases). The CDR3 consists of 16 residues. V dropped 3 bases and J dropped 3 bases, with 19 bases sitting between them. CDR1 and CDR2 (germline): SGHRS, YFSETQ. CDR3 in amino acids: CASSCPRDGGCYEQYF. CDR3 coding DNA: TGCGCCAGCAGCTGCCCCCGGGACGGGGGATGCTACGAGCAGTACTTC.

This clone was picked up one time. The rearrangement links TRBV27 to TRBJ2-7; TRBD1 agrees at 8 bases. The CDR3 has 14 residues. Germline CDR1 reads MNHEY; CDR2 reads SMNVEV (reference sequence). Trimming cost V 7 bases and J 6 bases; bases outside gene matches: 11. CDR3 amino acids: CASTWTGRWSEQYF. The CDR3 region has the DNA TGTGCCAGCACCTGGACAGGGCGATGGAGCGAGCAGTACTTC.

The gene calls are TRBV5-6 and TRBJ1-1; weak D call: TRBD1 (5 bases). The germline V gene has CDR1 SGHDT and CDR2 YYEEEE. The V gene lost 1 base and the J gene lost 4 bases, with 11 bases spanning the gap. This CDR3 spans 14 amino acids. DNA for the CDR3: TGTGCCAGCAGCTTGTTTATCGGGGGCACTGAAGCTTTCTTT. Its translation is CASSLFIGGTEAFF.

This clone was seen a single time. The chain employs TRBV29-1 and TRBJ1-1; TRBD1 matches 7 bases. CDR3 size: 15 residues. With V trimmed by 3 bases and J by 0 bases, 7 bases remained unmatched. Germline CDR1 SQVTM, CDR2 ANQGSEA. CDR3 DNA sequence: TGCAGCGTTGAGGCAGGGGGTATTATGAACACTGAAGCTTTCTTT. It is translated as CSVEAGGIMNTEAFF.

This chain connects TRBV6-5 to TRBJ2-1; 8 nucleotides line up with TRBD1. This CDR3 comprises 15 residues. Germline lookup yields CDR1 MNHEY and CDR2 SVGAGI. The ends lost 4 bases at V and 2 bases at J; junction bases unmatched: 4. In DNA form, the CDR3 reads TGTGCCAGCAGTTTCGACAGGGGAACCTACAATGAGCAGTTCTTC. It translates to CASSFDRGTYNEQFF.

A single count supports this clone. V usage is TRBV5-6 and J usage is TRBJ2-7, with 7 bases lining up with TRBD2. V trimming: 4 bases; J trimming: 6 bases; junction bases outside the gene matches: 10. This CDR3 comprises 14 residues. Looked up from germline, CDR1 is SGHDT and CDR2 is YYEEEE. The CDR3: CASSPGGRPPEQYF. CDR3 in DNA: TGTGCCAGCAGCCCCGGGGGGAGACCCCCCGAGCAGTACTTC.

The rearrangement links TRBV7-9 to TRBJ1-1; maybe TRBD1 (5 bases). CDR1 SEHNR and CDR2 FQNEAQ come from the germline V gene (reference sequence). Trimming cost V 1 base and J 8 bases, with 11 bases left between them. The CDR3 has 13 amino acids. The CDR3 protein is CASSLDSPGEAFF. The CDR3 nucleotides read TGTGCCAGCAGCTTAGATTCTCCAGGGGAAGCTTTCTTT.

This clone was recorded a few times. DNA of the CDR3: TGTGCCAGCAGCTTGGGGGGCGCAGGGTTCTCCGAGCAGTACTTC. Its protein product is CASSLGGAGFSEQYF. This rearrangement joins TRBV5-4 to TRBJ2-7, with D perhaps TRBD1 (5 bases). The CDR3 consists of 15 residues. V was clipped by 0 bases and J by 6 bases, with 16 bases between them. The germline CDR1 and CDR2 sequences are SGHNT and YYREEE (reference sequence).

J is TRBJ1-4 and V is TRBV7-9; weak D call: TRBD1 (6 bases). Trimming removed 6 bases from V and 3 bases from J, with 8 bases in between. The CDR3 has 13 amino acids. Germline values: CDR1 SEHNR, CDR2 FQNEAQ (reference sequence). The CDR3 reads CASRQGPNEKLFF. CDR3 nucleotide sequence: TGTGCCAGCAGACAGGGCCCTAATGAAAAACTGTTTTTT.

This chain links TRBV5-1 with TRBJ1-1; D is unclear. The length of the CDR3 is 13 residues. Per germline, CDR1 SGHRS and CDR2 YFSETQ. V was clipped by 5 bases and J by 0 bases, with 8 bases between them. DNA for the CDR3: TGCGCCAGCAGTCCTACTATGAACACTGAAGCTTTCTTT. Protein product: CASSPTMNTEAFF.

By sample share, this clone is medium-sized (0.01 to 0.1%). This sequence joins TRBV6-1 and TRBJ1-1; D not certain. Germline CDR1 is MNHNS and CDR2 is SASEGT. V was cut by 2 bases and J by 4 bases, with 14 bases left in between. The CDR3 contains 15 residues. The CDR3 nucleotides are TGTGCCAGCAGTGAACATGGAGAGGGTGGCACTGAAGCTTTCTTT. Protein product: CASSEHGEGGTEAFF.

V gene TRBV6-6 combines with J gene TRBJ1-5, with TRBD1 matching 9 bases. Trimming cost V 2 bases and J 2 bases; bases outside gene matches: 4. Germline values: CDR1 MNHNY, CDR2 SVGAGI (reference sequence). There are 16 residues in the CDR3. CDR3 loop: CASSYTRTGGNQPQHF. CDR3 sequence (DNA): TGTGCCAGCAGTTACACAAGGACAGGGGGCAATCAGCCCCAGCATTTT.

V gene TRBV7-3 combines with J gene TRBJ2-7; 7 bases agree with TRBD2. V was clipped by 5 bases and J by 0 bases; unmatched bases: 4. The CDR3 runs to 14 residues. In germline, CDR1 is SGHTA, CDR2 FQGTGA. The CDR3 sequence is CASSPRGSSYEQYF. Here the CDR3 DNA reads TGTGCCAGCAGCCCCCGCGGGAGCTCCTACGAGCAGTACTTC.

This clone is a singleton in its sample. This chain joins TRBV7-2 and TRBJ2-7, with 7 bases matching TRBD1. Losses at the gene ends were 4 bases for V and 0 bases for J; bases not matched to a gene: 3. This CDR3 region has 14 residues. In germline, CDR1 is SGHTA, CDR2 FQGNSA. The CDR3 protein is CASSSYRGSYEQYF. CDR3 in DNA: TGTGCCAGCAGCTCCTACAGGGGCTCCTACGAGCAGTACTTC.